This T cell receptor beta chain comes out of a study of identical twins. Findings and caveats of the study: Conclusions leaned on cross-sectional statistical analysis and did not track the same donors over time. Fewer insertions were carried by abundant cord blood beta clonotypes, but none was seen in memory repertoires.

A note on this clonotype: Antigen unknown.

Each donor was a healthy Caucasian. Trimming took 1 base from V and 8 from J, leaving 12 bases between them. CDR3 length: 13 amino acids. Germline-derived CDR1 and CDR2 are SGHRS and YFSETQ. A template switching step contributed a universal primer site, while unique molecular identifiers were present in the cDNA. TCRdb processed the 5' RACE reads anew with MiXCR; each CDR3 protein has one entry. The sample carries roughly 250,000 distinct CDR3 sequences, roughly an eighth recorded once. The TCR was taken from a young woman in good health. This chain links TRBV5-1 with TRBJ1-2; maybe TRBD1 (5 bases). The source material was memory (CD45RO+) T cells sorted from blood. The DNA of the CDR3 is TGCGCCAGCAGCTTGCCCGGGGGAGCGGGCTACACCTTC. Amino acids: CASSLPGGAGYTF.